What follows is one T cell receptor beta chain and its context. Its antigen is not known. The data are from a study of T-cell memory formation after mild COVID-19. Overall study context: The two donors had largely donor-specific TCR clusters.

Study-level results: Second-wave clones reaching peak frequency on day 37 lacked confirmed SARS-CoV-2 specificity. The study detected some responding clones in pre-infection memory, suggesting cross-reactive memory joined.

CDR3 length: 17 residues. The V and J ends lost 5 bases and 1 base respectively, with 19 bases between them. From germline, CDR1 is SEHNR and CDR2 FQNEAQ (reference sequence). TCRdb called the 5' RACE reads again in MiXCR, with one record for every CDR3 protein. The sample yields 400,000 to 500,000 distinct CDR3 sequences, around 24% seen once. The sample consisted of PBMCs or a T cell subset sorted from them (not recorded which). The TCR was taken from an adult woman who had mild COVID-19 (a few samples of this study predate the infection). Cell type and time point are not known. The chain is built from TRBV7-9 and TRBJ2-3, with D hard to call. Here the CDR3 reads CASSTTDLSVGTDTQYF. For the CDR3, the DNA is TGTGCCAGCAGCACCACCGACTTGTCGGTGGGCACAGATACGCAGTATTTT.